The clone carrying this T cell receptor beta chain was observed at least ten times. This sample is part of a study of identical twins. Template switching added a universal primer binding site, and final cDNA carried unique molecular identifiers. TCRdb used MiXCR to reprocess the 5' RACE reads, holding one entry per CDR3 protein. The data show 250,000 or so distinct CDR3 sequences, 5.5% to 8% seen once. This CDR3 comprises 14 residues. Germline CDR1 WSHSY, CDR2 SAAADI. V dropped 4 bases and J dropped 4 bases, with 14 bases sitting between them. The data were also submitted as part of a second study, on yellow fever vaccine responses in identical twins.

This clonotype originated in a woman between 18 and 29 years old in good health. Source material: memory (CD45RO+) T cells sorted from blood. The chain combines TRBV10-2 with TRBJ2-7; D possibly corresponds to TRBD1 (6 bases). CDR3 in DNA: TGCGCCAGCAGTGGACAGGAGAAGGGGTACGAGCAGTACTTC. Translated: CASSGQEKGYEQYF.